These 7 T cell receptor beta chains came from one sample sequenced in a study of T-cell memory formation after mild COVID-19. MiXCR, applied by TCRdb to the 5' RACE reads, yields one record per CDR3 protein. The sample includes approximately 560,000 distinct CDR3 sequences, around a sixth of them seen just once. The specimen sequenced was PBMCs or a T cell subset sorted from them (not recorded which). The origin of the receptors is an adult woman who had mild COVID-19 (a few samples of this study predate the infection). Cell type and time point are not known.

This rearrangement joins TRBV9 to TRBJ1-5, with D unresolved. Trimming pared 4 bases from V and 5 bases from J, leaving 13 bases between. CDR1 and CDR2 from the germline V gene are SGDLS and YYNGEE. The CDR3 loop spans 14 amino acids. CDR3 sequence (DNA): TGTGCCAGCAGCCCCGGGGAACACGATCAGCCCCAGCATTTT. Protein: CASSPGEHDQPQHF.

There are many counts of this clonotype. The J gene is TRBJ2-1, the V gene TRBV19; D is perhaps TRBD2 (5 bases). Germline CDR1 reads LNHDA; CDR2 reads SQIVND (reference sequence). Trimming stripped 5 bases from V and 1 base from J, with 9 bases between. CDR3 size: 14 residues. The CDR3, as DNA: TGTGCCAGTAGTCCGGCGGGTTCCTACAATGAGCAGTTCTTC. This sequence encodes CASSPAGSYNEQFF.

The V gene is TRBV9, the J gene TRBJ1-1, with 9 bases that match TRBD1. The CDR3 has 15 amino acids. With 6 bases clipped from V and 0 bases from J, the junction kept 6 bases outside the gene matches. Per germline, CDR1 SGDLS and CDR2 YYNGEE. This CDR3 is CASTPWTGVNTEAFF. CDR3 coding DNA: TGTGCCAGCACCCCATGGACAGGGGTGAACACTGAAGCTTTCTTT.

The chain carries TRBV7-2 and TRBJ2-3; D unclear. The CDR3 length is 12 residues. V shed 8 bases and J shed 0 bases, with 6 bases lying between them. Germline V CDR1 and CDR2: SGHTA, FQGNSA. CDR3 sequence: CASCASTDTQYF. CDR3 DNA sequence: TGTGCCAGCTGCGCAAGCACAGATACGCAGTATTTT.

The chain carries TRBV11-2 and TRBJ2-2; a possible D gene is TRBD1 (6 bases). Trimming stripped 1 base from V and 5 bases from J, with 23 bases between. CDR1 and CDR2 (germline): SGHAT, FQNNGV. This CDR3 region has 19 residues. Here the CDR3 DNA reads TGTGCCAGCAGCTTAGGTGCCCAAAGAGGACAGTCCTCGACCGGGGAGCTGTTTTTT. Its protein product is CASSLGAQRGQSSTGELFF.

This clonotype was found a few times. The chain uses TRBV5-5 and TRBJ2-7; 7 nucleotides line up with TRBD1. The CDR3 contains 14 residues. Germline trimming cut 3 bases from V and 5 bases from J; bases unmatched to any gene: 8. CDR1 is SGHKS, CDR2 YYEKEE, per germline (reference sequence). The DNA of the CDR3 is TGTGCCAGCAGCTCGTCGATCGGGACAGACGAGCAGTACTTC. Its translation: CASSSSIGTDEQYF.

The chain recombines TRBV24-1 with TRBJ2-3; tentative D call: TRBD2 (5 bases). The germline V gene has CDR1 KGHDR and CDR2 SFDVKD. The CDR3 runs to 14 residues. V lost 6 bases and J 5 bases, leaving 14 bases between the germline ends. The CDR3 reads CATSTTSGGDTQYF. CDR3 sequence (DNA): TGTGCCACCAGTACTACTAGTGGCGGAGATACGCAGTATTTT.